This TCR beta chain stems from a study of blood T cell repertoires in COVID-19. In its sample, this clone was seen once. Assay used: immunoSEQ multiplex PCR; TCRdb lists only in-frame clones, some missing. Of 150,000 to 200,000 clones in the sample, roughly four fifths were seen once. Germline CDR1 SGHNT, CDR2 YENEEA. V shed 3 bases, J shed 7 bases, and the junction held 5 bases outside the gene matches. The CDR3 extends over 13 amino acids. This study enrolled people aged about 18 to 100 from around 26 US geographic areas. Participant reports of clinical history set cohort assignment. Cohort 3 recovered donors had two negative PCRs, clearance, or symptom resolution.

The sequenced sample consisted of PBMCs or T cells enriched from blood (not recorded which). This TCR was recovered from a man in his forties or fifties who had recovered from COVID-19. The chain joins TRBV11-3 to TRBJ1-1; TRBD1 matches at 7 bases. The CDR3 DNA reads TGTGCCAGCAGCTTTACCGGGACAGTTGAAGCTTTCTTT. Amino acid sequence: CASSFTGTVEAFF.